The 32 T cell receptor beta chains listed next were all sequenced from one sample in a study of cytomegalovirus exposure and HLA in healthy donors. Assay: immunoSEQ multiplex PCR; the TCRdb copy retains only in-frame clones and omits some. The sample consists of 120,000 or so clones, more than 70% of them appearing once. Sequencing was carried out using PBMCs. The receptors derive from a woman aged 18-29 years in good health and CMV-seronegative.

The CDR3, as DNA: TGCAGCGTGGACCAGCGGGAGATGGTAAATGAGCAGTTCTTC. It specifies CSVDQREMVNEQFF. This chain joins TRBV29-1 and TRBJ2-1, with 8 nucleotides matching TRBD2. Germline V gives CDR1 SQVTM, CDR2 ANQGSEA. The junction had 11 bases not matched to a gene; V was cut back by 6 bases and J by 7 bases. This CDR3 spans 14 amino acids.

The rearrangement uses TRBV11-2 and TRBJ2-2; a possible D gene is TRBD2 (7 bases). There are 17 residues in the CDR3. Trimming took off 5 bases at V and 4 bases at J, with 20 bases between the two ends. Germline V gives CDR1 SGHAT, CDR2 FQNNGV. The CDR3 protein is CASSAFAGAAVTGELFF. Written as DNA, the CDR3 is TGTGCCAGCAGCGCTTTTGCGGGGGCTGCGGTCACCGGGGAGCTGTTTTTT.

V and J are TRBV19 and TRBJ2-1; 7 bases line up with TRBD2. The CDR3 has 17 residues. Germline assignment: CDR1 LNHDA and CDR2 SQIVND (reference sequence). The junction had 13 bases not matched to a gene; V was cut back by 3 bases and J by 5 bases. CDR3 DNA: TGTGCCAGTAGTATTAGTCCCGTGACTAGCAGCCACAATGAGCAGTTCTTC. The encoded protein is CASSISPVTSSHNEQFF.

This chain connects TRBV5-1 to TRBJ1-1; the D gene is possibly TRBD1 (6 bases). The CDR3 covers 17 residues. Trimming took 4 bases from V and 0 from J, leaving 19 bases between them. Per the germline V gene, CDR1 is SGHRS and CDR2 is YFSETQ. CDR3 region: CASSILEGGLLNTEAFF. Here the CDR3 DNA reads TGCGCCAGCAGCATCCTCGAGGGGGGGCTTCTGAACACTGAAGCTTTCTTT. The full variable domain, in which reference TRBV5-1 and TRBJ1-1 provide the parts outside the CDR3, is KAGVTQTPRYLIKTRGQQVTLSCSPISGHRSVSWYQQTPGQGLQFLFEYFSETQRNKGNFPGRFSGRQFSNSRSEMNVSTLELGDSALYLCASSILEGGLLNTEAFFGQGTRLTVV.

The gene calls are TRBV19 and TRBJ2-5; 7 positions match TRBD1. This CDR3 region has 14 residues. J lost 2 bases, V lost 3 bases, and 3 bases had no gene match. From germline, CDR1 is LNHDA and CDR2 SQIVND (reference sequence). CDR3 sequence reads: CASSINRGQETQYF. The DNA of the CDR3 is TGTGCCAGTAGTATTAACAGGGGACAAGAGACCCAGTACTTC.

This rearrangement joins TRBV19 to TRBJ2-1, with 10 nucleotides matching TRBD2. The germline CDR1 and CDR2 sequences are LNHDA and SQIVND (reference sequence). The junction had 13 bases not matched to a gene; V was cut back by 6 bases and J by 8 bases. This CDR3 contains 16 residues. The CDR3 sequence: CASSARVLAGLDEQFF. CDR3 DNA: TGTGCCAGTAGCGCTCGGGTACTAGCGGGACTCGATGAGCAGTTCTTC.

This clone is classed as medium-sized. V usage is TRBV4-2 and J usage is TRBJ1-4; no reliable D call. With 6 bases removed from V and 7 bases from J, the gap between germline ends came to 6 bases. The germline V gene has CDR1 LGHNA and CDR2 YNFKEQ. The CDR3 totals 11 residues. As DNA, the CDR3 is TGTGCCAGCAGTACGGGTGAAAAACTGTTTTTT. Protein: CASSTGEKLFF.

This clone has just a few counts. V usage is TRBV6-5 and J usage is TRBJ2-7, with 9 nucleotides matching TRBD1. CDR1 is MNHEY, CDR2 SVGAGI, per germline. Losses at the gene ends were 6 bases for V and 4 bases for J; bases not matched to a gene: 4. The CDR3 sequence is 13 residues long. CDR3 sequence (DNA): TGTGCCAGCAGAAACAGGGGGCTATACGAGCAGTACTTC. It encodes CASRNRGLYEQYF.

This chain links TRBV5-1 with TRBJ1-2; TRBD1 is a possible D gene (5 bases). Trimming cost V 1 base and J 3 bases, with 16 bases left between them. CDR3 length equals 16 residues. CDR1 SGHRS and CDR2 YFSETQ come from the germline V gene. Here the CDR3 reads CASSLSDGGFDYGYTF. The CDR3 DNA reads TGCGCCAGCAGCTTGTCCGATGGGGGGTTCGACTATGGCTACACCTTC.

The V and J genes are TRBV25-1 and TRBJ1-1; 7 bases map to TRBD1. The V segment lost 3 bases and the J segment 1 base; nucleotides outside the gene matches: 5. The length of the CDR3 is 15 residues. Germline V gene data show CDR1 as MGHDK and CDR2 as SYGVNS. DNA of the CDR3: TGTGCCAGCAGTGACAGGGGGGTCGGGAACACTGAAGCTTTCTTT. Protein product: CASSDRGVGNTEAFF.

The chain carries TRBV27 and TRBJ1-1; D is unclear. Germline V gene lookup returns CDR1 MNHEY and CDR2 SMNVEV (reference sequence). Trimming took off 0 bases at V and 5 bases at J, with 10 bases between the two ends. The CDR3 consists of 14 residues. This CDR3 is CASSLSWSGTEAFF. DNA of the CDR3: TGTGCCAGCAGTTTATCCTGGAGCGGGACTGAAGCTTTCTTT.

J is TRBJ1-4 and V is TRBV27; D remains unclear. Germline values: CDR1 MNHEY, CDR2 SMNVEV (reference sequence). V was cut by 6 bases and J by 8 bases, with 13 bases left in between. The CDR3 has 13 amino acids. CDR3 region: CASSTMVREKLFF. CDR3 sequence (DNA): TGTGCCAGCAGCACAATGGTCAGAGAAAAACTGTTTTTT.

CDR3 residues: CASSQEGGVFHEQFF. The DNA of the CDR3 is TGTGCCAGCAGCCAAGAAGGGGGGGTTTTCCATGAGCAGTTCTTC. The rearrangement joins TRBV9 to TRBJ2-1, with a tentative D call TRBD2 (7 bases). Trimming cost V 4 bases and J 8 bases, with 19 bases left between them. The CDR3 is made up of 15 amino acids. The V gene's germline CDR1 is SGDLS and CDR2 YYNGEE.

V usage is TRBV14 and J usage is TRBJ2-1; possibly TRBD1 for D (5 bases). Trimming stripped 0 bases from V and 8 bases from J, with 11 bases between. Germline V gene sequence: CDR1 SGHDN, CDR2 FVKESK. There are 14 residues in the CDR3. The CDR3 loop reads CASSQEGLPHEQFF. The CDR3 DNA is TGTGCCAGCAGCCAAGAGGGGCTCCCCCATGAGCAGTTCTTC.

The rearrangement joins TRBV6-1 to TRBJ2-5; the match to TRBD1 covers 7 bases. The CDR3 consists of 14 residues. The V gene's germline CDR1 is MNHNS and CDR2 SASEGT. Unmatched junction bases numbered 4, after V lost 5 bases and J lost 1 base. The CDR3 here is CASSLGTAQETQYF. In DNA, the CDR3 is TGTGCCAGCAGTTTAGGGACAGCCCAAGAGACCCAGTACTTC.

The chain employs TRBV30 and TRBJ2-2; the D gene is possibly TRBD2 (5 bases). Germline V gene sequence: CDR1 GTSNPN, CDR2 SVGIG (reference sequence). The CDR3 is 9 amino acids. The ends were cut back, 8 bases at V and 10 bases at J, with 8 bases in the middle. The CDR3 bases are TGTGCCGGAGGTCCGGAGCTGTTTTTT. Its protein is CAGGPELFF.

This chain uses TRBV4-3 with TRBJ1-5, with 8 positions matching TRBD1. CDR3 length equals 17 residues. After removal of 0 bases from V and 2 bases from J, the junction contained 6 bases not matched to a gene. Germline lookup yields CDR1 LGHNA and CDR2 YSLEER. The CDR3 is CASSQDYLTGGNQPQHF. In DNA, the CDR3 is TGCGCCAGCAGCCAAGATTACTTGACAGGGGGCAATCAGCCCCAGCATTTT.

The chain recombines TRBV29-1 with TRBJ2-7; D not resolved. This CDR3 comprises 15 residues. Per germline, CDR1 SQVTM and CDR2 ANQGSEA. Deletions cut 1 base from V and 0 bases from J, with 13 bases between. The CDR3 DNA sequence: TGCAGCGTTGAAGGAACACAGAAAAACTCCTACGAGCAGTACTTC. It is translated as CSVEGTQKNSYEQYF.

The chain has TRBV7-9 and TRBJ2-1, with TRBD2 matching 9 bases. Trimming removed 4 bases from V and 0 bases from J; junction bases left unmatched: 10. The CDR3 covers 18 residues. The germline V gene encodes CDR1 SEHNR and CDR2 FQNEAQ (reference sequence). The CDR3 loop is CASSSRLAENLSYNEQFF. CDR3 in DNA: TGTGCCAGCAGCTCCCGACTAGCGGAGAACCTCTCCTACAATGAGCAGTTCTTC. Based on the CDR3 plus reference TRBV7-9 and TRBJ2-1, the full variable domain is DTGVSQNPRHKITKRGQNVTFRCDPISEHNRLYWYRQTLGQGPEFLTYFQNEAQLEKSRLLSDRFSAERPKGSFSTLEIQRTEQGDSAMYLCASSSRLAENLSYNEQFFGPGTRLTVL.

J is TRBJ2-6 and V is TRBV28; tentatively, D is TRBD1 (5 bases). The V end was cut by 7 bases, the J end by 2 bases, with 9 bases between. The CDR3 totals 14 residues. Per the germline V gene, CDR1 is MDHEN and CDR2 is SYDVKM. This chain's CDR3 is CASKFRAGANVLTF. The CDR3 DNA reads TGTGCCAGCAAATTCAGGGCTGGGGCCAACGTCCTGACTTTC. Combining the CDR3 with reference TRBV28 and TRBJ2-6 gives the whole variable domain DVKVTQSSRYLVKRTGEKVFLECVQDMDHENMFWYRQDPGLGLRLIYFSYDVKMKEKGDIPEGYSVSREKKERFSLILESASTNQTSMYLCASKFRAGANVLTFGAGSRLTVL.

This clone was recorded a few times. This chain connects TRBV5-4 to TRBJ2-7; possible D gene TRBD1, 5 bases. The CDR3 has 12 residues. Germline values: CDR1 SGHNT, CDR2 YYREEE (reference sequence). The V end lost 1 base, the J end lost 5 bases, and 7 bases lay between the germline ends. The CDR3 DNA reads TGTGCCAGCAGCTTGTGGGGCGACGAGCAGTACTTC. This codes for CASSLWGDEQYF.

This clone was observed a single time. The genes are TRBV19 and TRBJ2-3; a possible D gene is TRBD2 (6 bases). Germline V gene lookup returns CDR1 LNHDA and CDR2 SQIVND (reference sequence). The V and J ends lost 5 bases and 2 bases respectively, with 11 bases between them. The CDR3 spans 14 residues. The CDR3 region has the DNA TGTGCCAGTAGTTTCGCGGGGTACACAGATACGCAGTATTTT. Translation: CASSFAGYTDTQYF.

This clone has only one observation. This chain connects TRBV5-1 to TRBJ2-5; D unclear. The CDR3 spans 12 residues. The germline gives CDR1 SGHRS, CDR2 YFSETQ. The V end lost 0 bases, the J end lost 5 bases, and 5 bases lay between the germline ends. The CDR3 DNA is TGCGCCAGCAGCTTGGCCTTCGAGACCCAGTACTTC. It codes for CASSLAFETQYF.

This chain connects TRBV12-5 to TRBJ2-3; 7 positions match TRBD2. J lost 1 base, V lost 3 bases, and 4 bases had no gene match. This CDR3 has 15 amino acids. In germline, CDR1 is LGHNT, CDR2 FRNRAP. DNA for the CDR3: TGTGCTAGTGGTTTAGGGGCGGGGGGCACAGATACGCAGTATTTT. It yields the protein CASGLGAGGTDTQYF. Variable domain in full (rest from reference TRBV12-5 and TRBJ2-3): DARVTQTPRHKVTEMGQEVTMRCQPILGHNTVFWYRQTMMQGLELLAYFRNRAPLDDSGMPKDRFSAEMPDATLATLKIQPSEPRDSAVYFCASGLGAGGTDTQYFGPGTRLTVL.

The chain joins TRBV7-2 to TRBJ1-3, with 9 bases aligning to TRBD1. V lost 3 bases to trimming and J lost 7 bases; unmatched junction nucleotides: 7. The CDR3 runs 15 residues. Germline loops: CDR1 SGHTA, CDR2 FQGNSA. CDR3: CASSFTAGQGNTIYF. CDR3 in DNA: TGTGCCAGCAGCTTCACTGCCGGACAGGGGAACACCATATATTTT. The full variable domain, its missing parts supplied by reference TRBV7-2 and TRBJ1-3, is GAGVSQSPSNKVTEKGKDVELRCDPISGHTALYWYRQSLGQGLEFLIYFQGNSAPDKSGLPSDRFSAERTGGSVSTLTIQRTQQEDSAVYLCASSFTAGQGNTIYFGEGSWLTVV.

The rearrangement joins TRBV28 to TRBJ2-3; TRBD1 matches at 8 bases. The CDR3 is 19 amino acids. CDR1 is MDHEN and CDR2 is SYDVKM in the germline V gene. Trimming removed 2 bases from V and 2 bases from J; junction bases left unmatched: 15. CDR3 protein: CASSLARGGRTGNTDTQYF. For the CDR3, the DNA is TGTGCCAGCAGTTTAGCCCGAGGGGGCCGGACAGGGAACACAGATACGCAGTATTTT.

The V and J genes are TRBV9 and TRBJ2-7; D possibly corresponds to TRBD2 (6 bases). This CDR3 contains 14 residues. In germline, CDR1 is SGDLS, CDR2 YYNGEE. With 0 bases removed from V and 4 bases from J, the gap between germline ends came to 11 bases. Here the CDR3 reads CASSVDRGRYEQYF. The DNA of the CDR3 is TGTGCCAGCAGCGTAGATCGGGGGAGATACGAGCAGTACTTC.

The V and J genes are TRBV7-2 and TRBJ2-5; TRBD1 is a possible D gene (6 bases). V was shortened by 6 bases and J by 4 bases, with 15 bases between the two germline ends. The CDR3 sequence is 14 residues long. CDR1 is SGHTA and CDR2 is FQGNSA in the germline V gene. The CDR3 reads CASRPIQGRETQYF. The CDR3 DNA is TGTGCCAGCAGACCAATCCAGGGGCGAGAGACCCAGTACTTC.

The V call is TRBV7-9, the J call TRBJ2-1; 12 bases align to TRBD2. Germline V lookup: CDR1 SEHNR, CDR2 FQNEAQ (reference sequence). The CDR3 extends over 18 amino acids. V lost 2 bases to trimming and J lost 9 bases; unmatched junction nucleotides: 14. CDR3 nucleotides: TGTGCCAGCAGCTTAAATCCCCGACTAGCGGGAGTTATCGGTGAGCAGTTCTTC. Its protein is CASSLNPRLAGVIGEQFF.

The chain carries TRBV27 and TRBJ1-1, with 7 bases matching TRBD1. V lost 6 bases, J lost 4 bases, and 5 bases stayed unmatched. Germline-derived CDR1 and CDR2 are MNHEY and SMNVEV (reference sequence). The CDR3 contains 13 residues. The CDR3 DNA follows: TGTGCCAGCAGAGGGGGCCAATCCACTGAAGCTTTCTTT. Its protein product is CASRGGQSTEAFF.

This rearrangement joins TRBV7-8 to TRBJ2-7, with TRBD1 matching over 7 bases. The germline CDR1 and CDR2 sequences are SGHVS and FQNEAQ. Unmatched junction bases numbered 1, after V lost 4 bases and J lost 1 base. This CDR3 region has 13 residues. The CDR3 here is CASSWDSSYEQYF. The CDR3 DNA is TGTGCCAGCAGCTGGGACAGTTCCTACGAGCAGTACTTC. The full variable domain, in which reference TRBV7-8 and TRBJ2-7 provide the parts outside the CDR3, is GAGVSQSPRYKVAKRGQDVALRCDPISGHVSLFWYQQALGQGPEFLTYFQNEAQLDKSGLPSDRFFAERPEGSVSTLKIQRTQQEDSAVYLCASSWDSSYEQYFGPGTRLTVT.

V usage is TRBV6-1 and J usage is TRBJ1-5; 7 bases fit TRBD1. J gave up 7 bases and V 6 bases, and 12 bases lay outside the gene matches. In germline, CDR1 is MNHNS, CDR2 SASEGT. CDR3 length: 15 residues. This chain's CDR3 is CASRRTRGLSQPQHF. DNA for the CDR3: TGTGCCAGCAGGAGGACCAGGGGGTTGTCACAGCCCCAGCATTTT.